This is a list of T cell receptor beta chains from one sample in a study of T-cell memory formation after mild COVID-19. In TCRdb, the 5' RACE reads were re-called with MiXCR into one record per CDR3 protein. The sample records some 350,000 distinct CDR3 sequences, approximately 16% being singletons. Sequencing was done on a sample of PBMCs or a T cell subset sorted from them (not recorded which). The receptors derive from a young man who had mild COVID-19 (a few samples of this study predate the infection). Cell type and time point are not known. The CDR3 runs from the conserved cysteine through the conserved F or W. The D gene is left open where the match is weak. Clone size is shown for a subset of rows, as once, few, many or a class of expanded clone.

abundance,v_gene,j_gene,d_gene,CDR3nt,CDR3aa
few,TRBV29-1,TRBJ2-1,TRBD2,TGCAGCGTTGAAGATCGCGGGGGGGCTTACAATGAGCAGTTCTTC,CSVEDRGGAYNEQFF
few,TRBV20-1,TRBJ1-2,NA,TGCAGTGCTAGAAGGTTTATTCACTATGGCTACACCTTC,CSARRFIHYGYTF
few,TRBV2,TRBJ1-1,NA,TGTGCCAGCAGGGGATTGAACACTGAAGCTTTCTTT,CASRGLNTEAFF
few,TRBV18,TRBJ1-1,TRBD1,TGTGCCAGCTCACCTCCTTCCCACAGGGGGGTGAACACTGAAGCTTTCTTT,CASSPPSHRGVNTEAFF
few,TRBV3-1,TRBJ1-1,NA,TGTGCCAGCAGCCAAGGTCAGGGAAGTACTGAAGCTTTCTTT,CASSQGQGSTEAFF
few,TRBV18,TRBJ2-1,NA,TGTGCCAGCTCACCACCGACAGACTACAATGAGCAGTTCTTC,CASSPPTDYNEQFF
few,TRBV7-2,TRBJ2-1,TRBD1,TGTGCCAGCGGGACAGAGAGGACCTTCAATGAGCAGTTCTTC,CASGTERTFNEQFF
NA,TRBV27,TRBJ1-6,NA,TGTGCCAGCAGTTTAAAAGGGGGCTCCTATAATTCACCCCTCCACTTT,CASSLKGGSYNSPLHF
few,TRBV27,TRBJ2-3,NA,TGTGCCAGCAGTTTAAAGGCTAGCAGCGCTAGCACAGATACGCAGTATTTT,CASSLKASSASTDTQYF
many,TRBV7-9,TRBJ2-3,NA,TGTGCCAGCAGCTTATTGCGCACAGATACGCAGTATTTT,CASSLLRTDTQYF
many,TRBV5-1,TRBJ2-5,TRBD2,TGCGCCAGCAGCCCCCCCGTAGCGGGGGAAGAGACCCAGTACTTC,CASSPPVAGEETQYF
many,TRBV5-1,TRBJ2-3,NA,TGCGCCAGCACGCCCCGGGACACAAGCACAGATACGCAGTATTTT,CASTPRDTSTDTQYF
NA,TRBV4-3,TRBJ2-7,NA,TGCGCCAGCAGCCAAGACGCCAGGACAGCCTACGAGCAGTACTTC,CASSQDARTAYEQYF
NA,TRBV7-9,TRBJ1-1,NA,TGTGCCAGCAGCCCCGATCTGGGGCTCACTGAAGCTTTCTTT,CASSPDLGLTEAFF
NA,TRBV6-4,TRBJ2-3,TRBD2,TGTGCCAGCAGTGCGGCTAGCGGGGGCACAGATACGCAGTATTTT,CASSAASGGTDTQYF
many,TRBV12-3/TRBV12-4,TRBJ2-7,NA,TGTGCCAGCAGTTACTACAGGATTTACGAGCAGTACTTC,CASSYYRIYEQYF
NA,TRBV18,TRBJ1-5,TRBD1,TGTGCCAGCCCTCTGACAGGGTTCGGGCAGCCCCAGCATTTT,CASPLTGFGQPQHF
many,TRBV29-1,TRBJ2-1,NA,TGCAGCGTTGAGCCCTTGGGACTCCGCAATGAGCAGTTCTTC,CSVEPLGLRNEQFF
NA,TRBV5-1,TRBJ1-3,NA,TGCGCCAGCAGCTTGGGGGGTCAAGAAAACACCATATATTTT,CASSLGGQENTIYF
NA,TRBV2,TRBJ2-7,NA,TGTGCCAGCACTAGCTCTCTCTACGAGCAGTACTTC,CASTSSLYEQYF
few,TRBV2,TRBJ2-5,TRBD1,TGTGCCAGCAGAAAGGAGTACCGGGACAGGGGCCAAGAGACCCAGTACTTC,CASRKEYRDRGQETQYF
few,TRBV6-5,TRBJ2-1,NA,TGTGCCAGCAGCCCCTGGAGGCGGATTAATGAGCAGTTCTTC,CASSPWRRINEQFF
few,TRBV4-1,TRBJ2-1,TRBD2,TGCGCCAGCAGCCAAGGAGGTAGCGGGGGCGCCTCGGAGCAGTTCTTC,CASSQGGSGGASEQFF
NA,TRBV6-2/TRBV6-3,TRBJ1-1,TRBD1,TGTGCCAGCAGTGAGGGACAGGGGCCGATGAACACTGAAGCTTTCTTT,CASSEGQGPMNTEAFF
NA,TRBV12-3/TRBV12-4,TRBJ1-6,NA,TGTGCCAGCAGTTCCAGACAGGCACATAATTCACCCCTCCACTTT,CASSSRQAHNSPLHF
few,TRBV4-1,TRBJ1-5,NA,TGCGCCAGCAGCCAAGAGAGGGTCGGGGACCCAGATCAGCCCCAGCATTTT,CASSQERVGDPDQPQHF
few,TRBV6-6,TRBJ1-5,NA,TGTGCCAGCAGTTATTGGGGGGCTTGGGGCAATCAGCCCCAGCATTTT,CASSYWGAWGNQPQHF
many,TRBV11-2,TRBJ2-2,TRBD2,TGTGCCAGCAGCCCTGGACTAGCGGGGAAGTTCGGGGAGCTGTTTTTT,CASSPGLAGKFGELFF
NA,TRBV29-1,TRBJ1-1,TRBD1,TGCAGCGTTGACAGACAGGGGAACTCTGAAGCTTTCTTT,CSVDRQGNSEAFF
few,TRBV7-3,TRBJ2-3,NA,TGTGCCAGCAGCTTACAGGCTGGGGGGCCGACAGATACGCAGTATTTT,CASSLQAGGPTDTQYF
NA,TRBV10-3,TRBJ2-1,NA,TGTGCCATCAGTGAGAAAGAGGGGGTTCGGGTCAATGAGCAGTTCTTC,CAISEKEGVRVNEQFF
NA,TRBV6-1,TRBJ1-5,NA,TGTGCCAGCACCAGACAGAATCAGCCCCAGCATTTT,CASTRQNQPQHF
NA,TRBV5-1,TRBJ2-1,TRBD1,TGCGCCAGCAGCTCGGTGGGGACAGGCTACAATGAGCAGTTCTTC,CASSSVGTGYNEQFF
NA,TRBV7-9,TRBJ2-1,NA,TGTGCCAGCAGCTTGAGACCCGAGCAGTTCTTC,CASSLRPEQFF
many,TRBV7-2,TRBJ2-3,NA,TGTGCCAGCAGCTTGTACAGGGATACGCAGTATTTT,CASSLYRDTQYF
few,TRBV6-5,TRBJ1-1,NA,TGTGCCAGCAGTTACTCGAACACAGGGAACACTGAAGCTTTCTTT,CASSYSNTGNTEAFF
few,TRBV4-2,TRBJ1-4,TRBD1,TGTGCCAGCAGCCGAGCGGGACAGGGGGCTGGTGAAAAACTGTTTTTT,CASSRAGQGAGEKLFF
few,TRBV7-6,TRBJ2-5,NA,TGTGCCAGCAGCTTAAATGCGGGGTGGGAGACCCAGTACTTC,CASSLNAGWETQYF
few,TRBV4-3,TRBJ1-4,NA,TGCGCCAGCAGCCAAGGAGCTCGGGCAGCGAATGAAAAACTGTTTTTT,CASSQGARAANEKLFF
few,TRBV11-3,TRBJ2-2,TRBD2,TGTGCCAGCAGCCCTGGACTAGCCCGGGCGGACACCGGGGAGCTGTTTTTT,CASSPGLARADTGELFF
few,TRBV27,TRBJ2-1,NA,TGTGCCAGCAGCCTTGCGGGCTCGAACCATGAGCAGTTCTTC,CASSLAGSNHEQFF
NA,TRBV21-1,TRBJ2-6,NA,TGTGCCAGCTCCCTCAGATGGGGTAGTCGGCCAGAGACTGGGGCCAACGTCCTGACTTTC,CASSLRWGSRPETGANVLTF
many,TRBV7-2,TRBJ2-1,TRBD2,TGTGCCAGCAGCTTTCTAGCGGTATTGTTCTTC,CASSFLAVLFF
NA,TRBV4-3,TRBJ2-2,NA,TGCGCCAGCAGCCAAGAAAGCTGGACCCTTGGTTGGGCCGGGGAGCTGTTTTTT,CASSQESWTLGWAGELFF
NA,TRBV25-1,TRBJ1-1,NA,TGTGCCAGCACTCTGGCGAAGAAGGCTTTCTTT,CASTLAKKAFF
NA,TRBV10-3,TRBJ1-6,TRBD1,TGTGCCATCAGCCCGGGCCACTTGACAGGGGGCGCATCACCCCTCCACTTT,CAISPGHLTGGASPLHF
many,TRBV7-9,TRBJ2-3,NA,TGTGCCAGCAGCTTTTCAGGGGACACAGATACGCAGTATTTT,CASSFSGDTDTQYF
NA,TRBV7-9,TRBJ2-4,NA,TGTGCCAGCAGCTACGACGGAGGGAACATTCAGTACTTC,CASSYDGGNIQYF
NA,TRBV19,TRBJ1-2,NA,TGTGCCAGTAGTATGCCGGGAGGGTCTAACTATGGCTACACCTTC,CASSMPGGSNYGYTF
NA,TRBV6-5,TRBJ2-1,NA,TGTGCCAGCAGTTACTCGAACGCCGGGAACGGGTATGAGCAGTTCTTC,CASSYSNAGNGYEQFF